One and the same sample provided the 11 T cell receptor beta chains below, sequenced in a study of a mutant IDH1 vaccine in newly diagnosed glioma. Indicated time point: week 11, during vaccination. Doses of 300 ug of mutant IDH1 20-mer peptide were given with topical imiquimod. The data were produced by immunoSEQ multiplex PCR, yet TCRdb's version contains in-frame clones alone and is incomplete. The sample lists about 110,000 clones; roughly 90% were seen once. These receptors are not linked to any known antigen. Sample: PBMCs, taken from a glioma patient whose treatment included an IDH1 peptide vaccine. Source of these receptors: a woman aged 45 to 65 with glioma.

The V gene is TRBV19, the J gene TRBJ1-2; the D gene is possibly TRBD1 (5 bases). Germline V gene data show CDR1 as LNHDA and CDR2 as SQIVND (reference sequence). The CDR3 length is 13 residues. Trimming cost V 6 bases and J 1 base, with 9 bases left between them. The CDR3 spells CASRSRGNYGYTF. The DNA for the CDR3 is TGTGCCAGTAGGAGTAGGGGTAACTATGGCTACACCTTC.

In this sample, this clone turned up once. The V gene is TRBV27, the J gene TRBJ1-1; weak D call: TRBD1 (5 bases). V was cut by 3 bases and J by 0 bases, with 20 bases left in between. Germline CDR1 reads MNHEY; CDR2 reads SMNVEV (reference sequence). The CDR3 is 18 residues long. CDR3 sequence: CASSLSGTLLLMNTEAFF. DNA for the CDR3: TGTGCCAGCAGTTTGTCCGGGACCCTTCTCCTTATGAACACTGAAGCTTTCTTT.

Details on this clone: The identical CDR3 is also encoded by other nucleotide sequences in the sample. The chain couples TRBV19 to TRBJ1-5; D not resolved. The CDR3 consists of 15 residues. Germline V gene lookup returns CDR1 LNHDA and CDR2 SQIVND (reference sequence). Trimming stripped 1 base from V and 0 bases from J, with 7 bases between. In nucleotides, the CDR3 is TGTGCCAGTAGTATAGGACTGAATAGCAATCAGCCCCAGCATTTT. Its translation: CASSIGLNSNQPQHF.

This sequence joins TRBV30 and TRBJ1-1; D remains ambiguous. CDR1 is GTSNPN, CDR2 SVGIG, per germline (reference sequence). V gave up 2 bases and J gave up 0 bases, with 1 base separating them. The CDR3 extends over 11 amino acids. The DNA of the CDR3 is TGTGCCTGGAGTATGAACACTGAAGCTTTCTTT. Its protein is CAWSMNTEAFF.

The rearrangement uses TRBV15 and TRBJ1-6; TRBD1 matches at 8 bases. The germline gives CDR1 LNHNV, CDR2 YYDKDF (reference sequence). This CDR3 has 14 residues. V shed 3 bases and J 7 bases; nucleotides not matched to a gene: 2. In DNA form, the CDR3 reads TGTGCCACCAGCAGCGACAGGGGAAATTCACCCCTCCACTTT. Its translation is CATSSDRGNSPLHF.

V usage is TRBV28 and J usage is TRBJ2-1, with TRBD2 matching 13 bases. Germline V lookup: CDR1 MDHEN, CDR2 SYDVKM. The CDR3 contains 14 residues. Trimming cost V 10 bases and J 4 bases; bases outside gene matches: 4. CDR3 protein: CATRLAGGYNEQFF. DNA of the CDR3: TGTGCCACCAGACTAGCGGGAGGTTACAATGAGCAGTTCTTC. Based on the CDR3 plus reference TRBV28 and TRBJ2-1, the full variable domain is DVKVTQSSRYLVKRTGEKVFLECVQDMDHENMFWYRQDPGLGLRLIYFSYDVKMKEKGDIPEGYSVSREKKERFSLILESASTNQTSMYLCATRLAGGYNEQFFGPGTRLTVL.

In DNA form, the CDR3 reads TGTGCCAGCATCACTCCAAGAACAGGGGGCAGGCATCAGCCCCAGCATTTT. This encodes CASITPRTGGRHQPQHF. V usage is TRBV28 and J usage is TRBJ1-5; 9 bases are shared with TRBD1. The CDR3 is made up of 17 amino acids. Germline V CDR1 and CDR2: MDHEN, SYDVKM. V shed 7 bases and J 5 bases; nucleotides not matched to a gene: 15.

This chain links TRBV2 with TRBJ2-1; 10 bases map to TRBD2. Germline-derived CDR1 and CDR2 are SNHLY and FYNNEI. The CDR3 loop spans 18 amino acids. The V and J ends lost 6 bases and 3 bases, in that order; junction bases with no gene match: 14. DNA for the CDR3: TGTGCCAGCAGGAATGGGCCTAGCGGGAGCCTAGACTACAATGAGCAGTTCTTC. It yields the protein CASRNGPSGSLDYNEQFF.

V is TRBV10-1 and J is TRBJ2-7, with TRBD1 matching over 8 bases. CDR1 and CDR2 (germline): WNHNN, SYGVQD (reference sequence). Trimming cost V 2 bases and J 7 bases; bases outside gene matches: 10. The CDR3 is 15 residues long. CDR3 sequence: CASSETHRGSREQYF. In DNA, the CDR3 is TGCGCCAGCAGTGAGACCCACAGGGGGTCGCGGGAGCAGTACTTC.

The chain recombines TRBV10-3 with TRBJ1-1; D gene unclear. The CDR3 extends over 15 amino acids. V lost 4 bases and J 1 base, leaving 13 bases between the germline ends. The germline gives CDR1 ENHRY, CDR2 SYGVKD. CDR3: CAISVSGPANTEAFF. The CDR3, as DNA: TGTGCCATCAGTGTCTCGGGTCCGGCGAACACTGAAGCTTTCTTT.

The chain is built from TRBV6-5 and TRBJ2-7; TRBD2 matches at 7 bases. From germline, CDR1 is MNHEY and CDR2 SVGAGI. The CDR3 contains 15 residues. The J segment lost 3 bases and the V segment lost 0 bases, leaving 5 bases of the junction unmatched. CDR3 amino acids: CASSYSASGVYEQYF. For the CDR3, the DNA is TGTGCCAGCAGTTACTCGGCTAGCGGAGTCTACGAGCAGTACTTC.